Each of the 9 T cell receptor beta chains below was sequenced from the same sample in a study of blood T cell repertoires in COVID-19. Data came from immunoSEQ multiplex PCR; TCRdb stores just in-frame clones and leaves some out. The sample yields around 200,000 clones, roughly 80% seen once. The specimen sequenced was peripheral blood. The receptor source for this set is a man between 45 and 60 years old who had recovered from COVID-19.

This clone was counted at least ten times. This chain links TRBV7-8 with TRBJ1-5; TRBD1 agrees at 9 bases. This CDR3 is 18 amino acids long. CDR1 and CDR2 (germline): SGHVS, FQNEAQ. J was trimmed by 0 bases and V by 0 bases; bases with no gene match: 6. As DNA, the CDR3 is TGTGCCAGCAGCTTAGCTGGGGGGACAGGGTATAGCAATCAGCCCCAGCATTTT. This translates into CASSLAGGTGYSNQPQHF.

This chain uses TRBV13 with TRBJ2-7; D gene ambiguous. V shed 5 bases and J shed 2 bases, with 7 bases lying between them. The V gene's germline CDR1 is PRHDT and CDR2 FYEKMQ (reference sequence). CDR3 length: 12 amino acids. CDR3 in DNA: TGTGCCAGCAGCCCCTCGGCCTACGAGCAGTACTTC. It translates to CASSPSAYEQYF.

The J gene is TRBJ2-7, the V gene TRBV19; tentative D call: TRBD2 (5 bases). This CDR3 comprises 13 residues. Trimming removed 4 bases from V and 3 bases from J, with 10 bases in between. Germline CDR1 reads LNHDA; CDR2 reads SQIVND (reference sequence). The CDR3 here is CASSSGWSYEQYF. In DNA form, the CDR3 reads TGTGCCAGTAGTAGCGGGTGGAGCTACGAGCAGTACTTC.

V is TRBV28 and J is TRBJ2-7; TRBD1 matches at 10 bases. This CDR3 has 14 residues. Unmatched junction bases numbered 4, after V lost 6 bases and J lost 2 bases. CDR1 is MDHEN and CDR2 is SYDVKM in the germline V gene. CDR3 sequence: CASRTGGTTYEQYF. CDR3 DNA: TGTGCCAGCAGGACAGGGGGCACTACCTACGAGCAGTACTTC.

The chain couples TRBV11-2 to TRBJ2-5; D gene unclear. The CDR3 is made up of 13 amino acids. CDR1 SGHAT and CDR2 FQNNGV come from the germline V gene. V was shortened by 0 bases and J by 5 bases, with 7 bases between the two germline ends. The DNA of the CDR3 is TGTGCCAGCAGCTTAGACCCCCGGGAGACCCAGTACTTC. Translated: CASSLDPRETQYF. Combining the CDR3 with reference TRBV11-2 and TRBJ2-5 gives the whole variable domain EAGVAQSPRYKIIEKRQSVAFWCNPISGHATLYWYQQILGQGPKLLIQFQNNGVVDDSQLPKDRFSAERLKGVDSTLKIQPAKLEDSAVYLCASSLDPRETQYFGPGTRLLVL.

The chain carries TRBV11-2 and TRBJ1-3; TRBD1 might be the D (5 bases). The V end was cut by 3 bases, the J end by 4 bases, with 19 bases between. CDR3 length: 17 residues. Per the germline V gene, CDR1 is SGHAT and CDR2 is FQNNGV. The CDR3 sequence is CASSFSGPQQAGNTIYF. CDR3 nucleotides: TGTGCCAGCAGCTTTTCTGGTCCCCAACAGGCCGGAAACACCATATATTTT.

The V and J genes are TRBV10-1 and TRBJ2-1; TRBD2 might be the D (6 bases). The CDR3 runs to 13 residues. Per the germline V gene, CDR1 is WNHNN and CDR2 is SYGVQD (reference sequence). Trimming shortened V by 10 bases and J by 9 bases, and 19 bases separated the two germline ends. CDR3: CAIRAWREGEQFF. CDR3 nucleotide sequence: TGCGCCATCCGTGCCTGGAGGGAAGGTGAGCAGTTCTTC.

CDR3 region: CASSPRGHTDTQYF. The CDR3 DNA reads TGTGCCAGCAGCCCTAGGGGTCACACAGATACGCAGTATTTT. This chain joins TRBV3-1 (or the pseudogene TRBV3-2) and TRBJ2-3; perhaps TRBD1 as D (5 bases). V dropped 4 bases and J dropped 2 bases, with 10 bases sitting between them. Looked up from germline, CDR1 is LGHDT and CDR2 is YNNKEL (reference sequence). This CDR3 spans 14 amino acids.

The CDR3 loop is CATPRVLQGDYGYTF. The CDR3 nucleotides are TGTGCCACCCCCCGGGTCCTTCAGGGCGACTATGGCTACACCTTC. The chain uses TRBV2 and TRBJ1-2, with D tentatively TRBD1 (5 bases). The germline gives CDR1 SNHLY, CDR2 FYNNEI. V lost 10 bases to trimming and J lost 3 bases, with 21 bases between them. The CDR3 runs to 15 residues.